These T cell receptor beta chains were read from a single sample in a study of Tregs in tolerant kidney transplant recipients. Assay used: immunoSEQ multiplex PCR; TCRdb lists only in-frame clones, some missing. In the table there are 200,000 to 300,000 clones, roughly four fifths of which are singletons. What was sequenced was CD4+ T cells from blood. The receptors come from a human donor in good health. The CDR3 runs from the conserved cysteine through the conserved F or W. A D gene is named only where the DNA matches it firmly. Rows may omit the clone size; those that give it use once, few, many or a size class.

V gene	D gene	clone size	J gene	CDR3 length	CDR3 DNA	CDR3 protein
TRBV5-4	-	-	TRBJ2-5	15	TGTGCCAGCAGCTTGTGGCGGGGCGTTGAAGAGACCCAGTACTTC	CASSLWRGVEETQYF
TRBV19	-	-	TRBJ1-1	15	TGTGCCAGTAGCCCGGTTAATCCAATGGGGACTGAAGCTTTCTTT	CASSPVNPMGTEAFF
TRBV5-6	TRBD1	once	TRBJ1-2	15	TGTGCCAGCAGCCGGAGGACAGGGGATTGGCATGGCTACACCTTC	CASSRRTGDWHGYTF
TRBV4-2	-	-	TRBJ2-3	14	TGTGCCAGCAGCCAAGGCGGTGGTGGGAATACGCAGTATTTT	CASSQGGGGNTQYF
TRBV4-1	-	-	TRBJ1-2	18	TGCGCCAGCAGCCAAGGGGTGTTGCGACAGCACCTTAACTATGGCTACACCTTC	CASSQGVLRQHLNYGYTF
TRBV5-1	-	once	TRBJ1-2	14	TGCGCCAGCACCCGGGGGGCCGGGGACGGCGGCTACACCTTC	CASTRGAGDGGYTF
TRBV6-1	TRBD2	-	TRBJ2-1	14	TGTGCCAGCAAGGAGCTAGCGGGTGGCAATGAGCAGTTCTTC	CASKELAGGNEQFF
TRBV19	-	-	TRBJ1-1	13	TGTGCCAGTAGTACCTTTGTCGACTCCGAAGCTTTCTTT	CASSTFVDSEAFF
TRBV6-1	-	-	TRBJ1-5	12	TGTGCCAGTGGACACCGCAATCAGCCCCAGCATTTT	CASGHRNQPQHF
TRBV6-6	-	-	TRBJ1-1	15	TGTGCCAGCAGTTATCGGCAAAGGGGGGAAGCTGAAGCTTTCTTT	CASSYRQRGEAEAFF
TRBV19	-	-	TRBJ2-3	12	TGTGCCAGTAGTCCAGGGATCGATACGCAGTATTTT	CASSPGIDTQYF
TRBV30	-	-	TRBJ2-1	13	TGTGCCTGGAGTGTACGCCTCGACAATGAGCAGTTCTTC	CAWSVRLDNEQFF
TRBV7-3	TRBD2	few	TRBJ2-3	19	TGTGCCAGCAGCTTAACGACCCGGATTTCTAGCGGGGGGACAGATACGCAGTATTTT	CASSLTTRISSGGTDTQYF
TRBV10-3	-	-	TRBJ1-1	14	TGTGCCACTTCTCAGGGGCCACCGAACACTGAAGCTTTCTTT	CATSQGPPNTEAFF
TRBV6-1	-	-	TRBJ2-1	13	TGTGCCACCAATAGACTAAGACACAATGAGCAGTTCTTC	CATNRLRHNEQFF
TRBV19	TRBD1	-	TRBJ2-1	19	TGTGCCAGTAGTATAGTCTATAGAGAGGGACAGGGGAGGTACAATGAGCAGTTCTTC	CASSIVYREGQGRYNEQFF
TRBV6-4	-	-	TRBJ1-1	13	TGTGCCAGCAGTACGGACCCGAACACTGAAGCTTTCTTT	CASSTDPNTEAFF
TRBV5-8	-	-	TRBJ2-5	11	TGTGCCAGCAGCCGGGGAGAGACCCAGTACTTC	CASSRGETQYF
TRBV5-1	-	-	TRBJ2-1	16	TGCGCCAGCAGCTTTGGGGCCGGGTCCGCCTACAATGAGCAGTTCTTC	CASSFGAGSAYNEQFF
TRBV6-1	-	-	TRBJ1-2	16	TGTGCCAGCAGTGAAGCGGGAGGACAGAGTTTCTATGGCTACACCTTC	CASSEAGGQSFYGYTF
TRBV25-1	TRBD1	few	TRBJ2-7	15	TGTGCCAGCAGTGAATCTCAGGGGGCCTCCTACGAGCAGTACTTC	CASSESQGASYEQYF
TRBV14	-	-	TRBJ2-7	14	TGTGCCAGCAACCCAATTGGGCCCTCTTGGGAGCAGTACTTC	CASNPIGPSWEQYF
TRBV30	TRBD1	-	TRBJ1-1	14	TGTGCCTGGAGTCGACAGGGACTGAACACTGAAGCTTTCTTT	CAWSRQGLNTEAFF
TRBV9	-	-	TRBJ2-1	13	TGTGCCAGCAGCGTAACCCCCCCAAATGAGCAGTTCTTC	CASSVTPPNEQFF
TRBV4-1	TRBD2	-	TRBJ2-3	16	TGCGCCAGCAGCCACCCGACTAGCGGGGGCACAGATACGCAGTATTTT	CASSHPTSGGTDTQYF
TRBV5-4	-	-	TRBJ2-3	15	TGTGCCAGCAGCTTGGGAGGTACAAGCACAGATACGCAGTATTTT	CASSLGGTSTDTQYF
TRBV2	TRBD1	-	TRBJ1-2	14	TGTGCCAGCGTTAGACAGGGAGAAGTATATGGCTACACCTTC	CASVRQGEVYGYTF
TRBV9	TRBD1	-	TRBJ2-7	17	TGTGCCAGCAGCCCCCTCTGGGACAGTTCTGGGTCCTACGAGCAGTACTTC	CASSPLWDSSGSYEQYF
TRBV5-4	-	-	TRBJ1-2	16	TGTGCCAGCAGCCCCGGCGGAGGGGGGCTAGACTATGGCTACACCTTC	CASSPGGGGLDYGYTF
TRBV12-5	TRBD2	-	TRBJ2-1	15	TGTGCTAGTGGCTCCGGACTAGCGGGGGGCGATGAGCAGTTCTTC	CASGSGLAGGDEQFF
TRBV4-1	-	-	TRBJ2-7	16	TGCGCCAGCAGCCAAAGATCGGTTCAGGGCAACTACGAGCAGTACTTC	CASSQRSVQGNYEQYF
TRBV7-9	-	-	TRBJ1-5	15	TGTGCCAGCAGCTTAGCGGAGTTTAGCAATCAGCCCCAGCATTTT	CASSLAEFSNQPQHF
TRBV7-3	-	-	TRBJ2-5	15	TGTGCCAGCAGCTTAAGGGGGTTGGGCCAAGAGACCCAGTACTTC	CASSLRGLGQETQYF
TRBV19	TRBD1	-	TRBJ1-3	18	TGTGCCACCCAGAGGGACAGGAGTTACACTTCCTCTGGAAACACCATATATTTT	CATQRDRSYTSSGNTIYF
TRBV2	-	few	TRBJ1-3	15	TGTGCCAGCAGTGAGGTACGTGGCTCTGGAAACACCATATATTTT	CASSEVRGSGNTIYF
TRBV5-1	TRBD2	few	TRBJ2-1	20	TGCGCCAGCAGCCATTTCGGGACTCGCGGGAGGGGGGCCTCCTACAATGAGCAGTTCTTC	CASSHFGTRGRGASYNEQFF
TRBV6-5	TRBD1	-	TRBJ1-2	15	TGTGCCAGCATCCAAAGTGGACAGGGGGCGTTTGGCTACACCTTC	CASIQSGQGAFGYTF
TRBV7-6	-	-	TRBJ2-5	13	TGTGCCAGCAGCACGGTAGCGGAAGAGACCCAGTACTTC	CASSTVAEETQYF